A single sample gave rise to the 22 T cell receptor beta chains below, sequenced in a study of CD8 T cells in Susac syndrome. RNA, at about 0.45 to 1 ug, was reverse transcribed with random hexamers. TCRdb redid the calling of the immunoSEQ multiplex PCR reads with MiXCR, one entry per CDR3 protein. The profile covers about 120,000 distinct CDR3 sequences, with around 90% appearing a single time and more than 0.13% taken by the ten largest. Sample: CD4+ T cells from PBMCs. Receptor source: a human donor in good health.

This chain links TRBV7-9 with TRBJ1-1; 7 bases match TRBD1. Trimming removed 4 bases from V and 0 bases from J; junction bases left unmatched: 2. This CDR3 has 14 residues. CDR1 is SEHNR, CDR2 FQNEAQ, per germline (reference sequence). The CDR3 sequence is CASSSQGVNTEAFF. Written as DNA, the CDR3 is TGTGCCAGCAGCTCCCAGGGGGTGAACACTGAAGCTTTCTTT.

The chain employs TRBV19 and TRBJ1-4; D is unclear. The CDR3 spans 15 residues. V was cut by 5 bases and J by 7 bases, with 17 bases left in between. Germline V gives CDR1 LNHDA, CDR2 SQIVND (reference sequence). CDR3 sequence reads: CASSRLTAEGEKLFF. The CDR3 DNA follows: TGTGCCAGTAGTCGACTGACCGCCGAGGGTGAAAAACTGTTTTTT.

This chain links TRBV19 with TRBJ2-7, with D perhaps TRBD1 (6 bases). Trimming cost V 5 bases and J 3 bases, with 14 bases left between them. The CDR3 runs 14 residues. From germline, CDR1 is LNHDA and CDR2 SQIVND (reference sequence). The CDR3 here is CASSREGHIYEQYF. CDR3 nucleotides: TGTGCCAGTAGTCGAGAGGGACACATCTACGAGCAGTACTTC. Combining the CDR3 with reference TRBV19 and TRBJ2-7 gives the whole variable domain DGGITQSPKYLFRKEGQNVTLSCEQNLNHDAMYWYRQDPGQGLRLIYYSQIVNDFQKGDIAEGYSVSREKKESFPLTVTSAQKNPTAFYLCASSREGHIYEQYFGPGTRLTVT.

The CDR3 spells CASSWTDNEQFF. The DNA of the CDR3 is TGTGCCAGCAGTTGGACAGACAATGAGCAGTTCTTC. The chain carries TRBV2 and TRBJ2-1; D perhaps matches TRBD1 (6 bases). V was cut by 5 bases and J by 5 bases, with 7 bases left in between. CDR3 length: 12 amino acids. CDR1 and CDR2 (germline): SNHLY, FYNNEI. Drawing the rest from reference TRBV2 and TRBJ2-1, the complete variable domain is EPEVTQTPSHQVTQMGQEVILRCVPISNHLYFYWYRQILGQKVEFLVSFYNNEISEKSEIFDDQFSVERPDGSNFTLKIRSTKLEDSAMYFCASSWTDNEQFFGPGTRLTVL.

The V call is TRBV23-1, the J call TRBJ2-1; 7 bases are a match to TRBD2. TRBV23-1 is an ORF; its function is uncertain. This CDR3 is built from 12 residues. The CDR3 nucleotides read TGCGCAATTAGCGGGTCCTACAATGAGCAGTTCTTC. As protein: CAISGSYNEQFF.

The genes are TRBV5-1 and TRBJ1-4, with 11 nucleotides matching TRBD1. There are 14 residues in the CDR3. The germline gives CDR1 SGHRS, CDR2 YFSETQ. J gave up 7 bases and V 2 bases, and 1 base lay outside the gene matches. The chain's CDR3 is CASSFGQGAEKLFF. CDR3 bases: TGCGCCAGCAGCTTCGGACAGGGGGCTGAAAAACTGTTTTTT.

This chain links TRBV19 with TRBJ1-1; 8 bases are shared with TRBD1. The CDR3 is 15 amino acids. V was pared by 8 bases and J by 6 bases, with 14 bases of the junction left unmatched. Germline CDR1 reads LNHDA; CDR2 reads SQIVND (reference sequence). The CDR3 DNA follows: TGTGCCAGTTTCGACAGGGGCCGTATTGCCGCTGAAGCTTTCTTT. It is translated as CASFDRGRIAAEAFF. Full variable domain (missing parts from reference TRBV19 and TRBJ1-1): DGGITQSPKYLFRKEGQNVTLSCEQNLNHDAMYWYRQDPGQGLRLIYYSQIVNDFQKGDIAEGYSVSREKKESFPLTVTSAQKNPTAFYLCASFDRGRIAAEAFFGQGTRLTVV.

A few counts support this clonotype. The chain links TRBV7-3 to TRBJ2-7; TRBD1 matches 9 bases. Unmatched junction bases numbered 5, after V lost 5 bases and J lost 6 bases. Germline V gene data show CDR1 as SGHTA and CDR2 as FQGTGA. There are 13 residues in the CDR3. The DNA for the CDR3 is TGTGCCAGCAGCCGGGACAGGGCTGGCGAGCAGTACTTC. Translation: CASSRDRAGEQYF. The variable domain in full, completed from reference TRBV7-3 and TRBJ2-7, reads GAGVSQTPSNKVTEKGKYVELRCDPISGHTALYWYRQSLGQGPEFLIYFQGTGAADDSGLPNDRFFAVRPEGSVSTLKIQRTERGDSAVYLCASSRDRAGEQYFGPGTRLTVT.

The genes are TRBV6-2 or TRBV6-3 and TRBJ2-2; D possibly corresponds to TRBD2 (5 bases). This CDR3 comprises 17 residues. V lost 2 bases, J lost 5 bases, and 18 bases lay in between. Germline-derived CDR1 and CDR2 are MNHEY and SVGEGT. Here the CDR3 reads CASSYARRAGATGELFF. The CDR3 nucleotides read TGTGCCAGCAGTTACGCGCGTAGGGCGGGCGCTACCGGGGAGCTGTTTTTT.

CDR3 nucleotides: TGTGCCAGCAGCTTAGTAAACAGGCCCTCCGACACCGGGGAGCTGTTTTTT. Its protein is CASSLVNRPSDTGELFF. The rearrangement uses TRBV7-2 and TRBJ2-2; tentative D call: TRBD1 (5 bases). Germline V gene sequence: CDR1 SGHTA, CDR2 FQGNSA. CDR3 length equals 17 residues. V was trimmed by 1 base and J by 3 bases, leaving 15 bases between them. Combining the CDR3 with reference TRBV7-2 and TRBJ2-2 gives the whole variable domain GAGVSQSPSNKVTEKGKDVELRCDPISGHTALYWYRQSLGQGLEFLIYFQGNSAPDKSGLPSDRFSAERTGGSVSTLTIQRTQQEDSAVYLCASSLVNRPSDTGELFFGEGSRLTVL.

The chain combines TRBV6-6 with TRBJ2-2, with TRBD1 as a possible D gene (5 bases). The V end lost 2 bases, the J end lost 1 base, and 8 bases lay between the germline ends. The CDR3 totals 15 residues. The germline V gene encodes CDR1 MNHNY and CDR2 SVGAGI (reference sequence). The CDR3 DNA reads TGTGCCAGCAGTTACGGGCAGGGGAACACCGGGGAGCTGTTTTTT. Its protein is CASSYGQGNTGELFF.

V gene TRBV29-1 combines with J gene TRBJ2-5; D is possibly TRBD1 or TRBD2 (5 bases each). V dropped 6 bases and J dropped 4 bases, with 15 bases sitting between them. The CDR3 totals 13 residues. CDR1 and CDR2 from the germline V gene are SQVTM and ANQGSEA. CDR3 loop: CSVTWGKGETQYF. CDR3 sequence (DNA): TGCAGCGTGACTTGGGGGAAGGGAGAGACCCAGTACTTC.

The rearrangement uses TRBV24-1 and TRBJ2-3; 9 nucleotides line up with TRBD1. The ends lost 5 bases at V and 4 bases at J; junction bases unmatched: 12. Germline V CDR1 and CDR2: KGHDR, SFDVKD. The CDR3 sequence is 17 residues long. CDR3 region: CATSGTADRGVSDTQYF. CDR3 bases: TGTGCCACCAGTGGGACCGCGGACAGGGGAGTTTCAGATACGCAGTATTTT.

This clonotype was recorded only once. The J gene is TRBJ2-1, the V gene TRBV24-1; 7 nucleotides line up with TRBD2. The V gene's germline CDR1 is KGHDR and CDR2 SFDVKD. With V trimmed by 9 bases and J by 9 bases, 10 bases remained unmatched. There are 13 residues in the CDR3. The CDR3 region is CATGTTRKGEQFF. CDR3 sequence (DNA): TGTGCCACCGGGACTACTAGAAAGGGTGAGCAGTTCTTC.

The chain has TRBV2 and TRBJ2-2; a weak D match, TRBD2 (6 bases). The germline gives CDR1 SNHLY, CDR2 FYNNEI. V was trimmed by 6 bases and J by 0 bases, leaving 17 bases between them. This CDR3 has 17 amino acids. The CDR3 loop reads CASSPFWGGTNTGELFF. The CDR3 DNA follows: TGTGCCAGCAGCCCCTTTTGGGGCGGGACGAACACCGGGGAGCTGTTTTTT.

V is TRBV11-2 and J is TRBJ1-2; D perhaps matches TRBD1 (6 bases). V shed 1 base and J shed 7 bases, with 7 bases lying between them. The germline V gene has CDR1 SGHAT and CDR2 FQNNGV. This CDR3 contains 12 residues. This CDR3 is CASSLAGVGYTF. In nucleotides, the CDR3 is TGTGCCAGCAGCTTAGCAGGGGTTGGCTACACCTTC.

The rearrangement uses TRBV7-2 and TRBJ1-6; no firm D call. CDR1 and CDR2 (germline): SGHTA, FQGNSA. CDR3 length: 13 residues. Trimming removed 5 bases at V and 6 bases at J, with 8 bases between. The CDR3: CASSQNPNSPLHF. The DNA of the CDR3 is TGTGCCAGCAGCCAAAACCCTAATTCACCCCTCCACTTT.

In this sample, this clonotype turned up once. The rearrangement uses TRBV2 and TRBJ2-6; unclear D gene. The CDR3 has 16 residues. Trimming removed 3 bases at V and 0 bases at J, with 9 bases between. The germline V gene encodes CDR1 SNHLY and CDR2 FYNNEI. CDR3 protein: CASSELPFSGANVLTF. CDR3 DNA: TGTGCCAGCAGTGAGCTACCCTTCTCTGGGGCCAACGTCCTGACTTTC.

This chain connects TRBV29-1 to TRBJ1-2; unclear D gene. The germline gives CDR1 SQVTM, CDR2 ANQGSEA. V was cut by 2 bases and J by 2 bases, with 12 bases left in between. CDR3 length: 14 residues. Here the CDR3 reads CSVENAQGNYGYTF. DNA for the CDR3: TGCAGCGTTGAAAACGCTCAAGGCAACTATGGCTACACCTTC.

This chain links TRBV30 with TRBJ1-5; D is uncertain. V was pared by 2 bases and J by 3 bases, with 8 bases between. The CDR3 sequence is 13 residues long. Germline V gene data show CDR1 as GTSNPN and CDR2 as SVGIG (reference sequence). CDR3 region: CAWSPTLNQPQHF. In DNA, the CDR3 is TGTGCCTGGAGTCCGACCCTCAATCAGCCCCAGCATTTT. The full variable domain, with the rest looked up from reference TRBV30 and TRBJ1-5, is SQTIHQWPATLVQPVGSPLSLECTVEGTSNPNLYWYRQAAGRGLQLLFYSVGIGQISSEVPQNLSASRPQDRQFILSSKKLLLSDSGFYLCAWSPTLNQPQHFGDGTRLSIL.

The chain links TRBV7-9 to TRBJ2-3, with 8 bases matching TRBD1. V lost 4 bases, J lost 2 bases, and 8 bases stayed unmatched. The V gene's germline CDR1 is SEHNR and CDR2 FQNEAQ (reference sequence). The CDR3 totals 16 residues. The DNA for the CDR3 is TGTGCCAGCAGCTCCAACAGGGGGTGGGACACAGATACGCAGTATTTT. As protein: CASSSNRGWDTDTQYF. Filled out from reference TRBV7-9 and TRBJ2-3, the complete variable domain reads DTGVSQNPRHKITKRGQNVTFRCDPISEHNRLYWYRQTLGQGPEFLTYFQNEAQLEKSRLLSDRFSAERPKGSFSTLEIQRTEQGDSAMYLCASSSNRGWDTDTQYFGPGTRLTVL.

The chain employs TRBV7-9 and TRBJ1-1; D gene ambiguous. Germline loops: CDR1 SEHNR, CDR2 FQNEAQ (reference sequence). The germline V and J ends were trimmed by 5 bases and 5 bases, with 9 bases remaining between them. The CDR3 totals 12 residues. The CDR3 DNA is TGTGCCAGCAGCCGGTCTAAAACTGAAGCTTTCTTT. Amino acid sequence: CASSRSKTEAFF. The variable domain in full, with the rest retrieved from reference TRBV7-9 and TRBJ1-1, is DTGVSQNPRHKITKRGQNVTFRCDPISEHNRLYWYRQTLGQGPEFLTYFQNEAQLEKSRLLSDRFSAERPKGSFSTLEIQRTEQGDSAMYLCASSRSKTEAFFGQGTRLTVV.